This T cell receptor beta chain was identified during a study of T-cell reconstitution after alpha-beta-depleted transplantation in children. Findings and limits, study-wide: Surviving thymic progenitors and recipient T cells were the source of high TCRbeta diversity at day 60 in some patients.

This clonotype was seen a handful of times. Its antigen is unidentified. Unique molecular identifiers were used in preparing the TCRbeta library. TCRdb redid the calling of the PCR reads with MiXCR, one entry per CDR3 protein. The sample carries around 78,000 distinct CDR3 sequences, about 14% recorded once. In germline, CDR1 is MNHEY, CDR2 SVGAGI. J was trimmed by 3 bases and V by 4 bases; bases with no gene match: 5. The CDR3 runs 14 residues. The sample was PBMCs, mostly from graft donor cells, taken 180 days after TCRalphabeta/CD19-depleted stem cell transplant. The TCR was taken from a male patient under 10 years old who had a stem cell transplant for acute lymphoblastic leukemia, so the T cells may come from the graft donor. The chain combines TRBV6-5 with TRBJ2-5, with 7 bases lining up with TRBD1. CDR3 nucleotides: TGTGCCAGCAGTTTCGGGACAGACGAAGAGACCCAGTACTTC. It encodes CASSFGTDEETQYF.